This paragraph reports one T cell receptor beta chain. The data derive from a study of control samples from healthy donors and cancer patients. Data came from immunoSEQ multiplex PCR; TCRdb stores just in-frame clones and leaves some out. The data contain 150,000 or so clones, 90% to 95% of them seen just once; the ten biggest clones take up 5.7%. V gave up 7 bases and J gave up 2 bases; unmatched junction bases: 4. CDR3 size: 13 residues. Germline-derived CDR1 and CDR2 are MNHNY and SVGAGI (reference sequence). This clonotype originated in a man aged 35 to 55 in good health. The chain recombines TRBV6-6 with TRBJ2-5; 7 bases fit TRBD1. The sequenced sample consisted of blood. The CDR3 nucleotides are TGTGCCAGCACGAAACAGGGGCAAGAGACCCAGTACTTC. It yields the protein CASTKQGQETQYF.